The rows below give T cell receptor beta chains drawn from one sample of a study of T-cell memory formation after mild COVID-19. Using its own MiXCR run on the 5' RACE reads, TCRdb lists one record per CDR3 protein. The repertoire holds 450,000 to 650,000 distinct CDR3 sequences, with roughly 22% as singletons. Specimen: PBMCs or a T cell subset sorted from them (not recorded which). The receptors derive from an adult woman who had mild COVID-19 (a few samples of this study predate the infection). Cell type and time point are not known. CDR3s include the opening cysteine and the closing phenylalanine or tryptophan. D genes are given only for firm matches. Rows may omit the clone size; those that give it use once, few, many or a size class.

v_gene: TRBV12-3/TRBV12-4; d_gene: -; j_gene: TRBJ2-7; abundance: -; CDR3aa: CASSLSFGDQSSYEQYF; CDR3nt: TGTGCCAGCAGTTTAAGCTTTGGGGACCAAAGCTCCTACGAGCAGTACTTC
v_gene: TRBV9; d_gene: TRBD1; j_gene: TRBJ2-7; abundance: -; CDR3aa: CASNSGQGSYEQYF; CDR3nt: TGTGCCAGCAATAGCGGACAGGGGTCATACGAGCAGTACTTC
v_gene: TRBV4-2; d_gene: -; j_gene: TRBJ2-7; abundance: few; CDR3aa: CASSQFSGATYEQYF; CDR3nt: TGTGCCAGCAGCCAATTCTCGGGGGCTACCTACGAGCAGTACTTC
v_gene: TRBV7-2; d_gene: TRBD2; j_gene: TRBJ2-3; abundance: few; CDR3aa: CASREVAGGADTQYF; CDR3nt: TGTGCCAGCCGGGAGGTAGCGGGAGGAGCAGATACGCAGTATTTT
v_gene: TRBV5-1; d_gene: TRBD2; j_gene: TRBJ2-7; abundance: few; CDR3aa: CASSSLAGGLSYEQYF; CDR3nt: TGCGCCAGCAGCTCTTTAGCGGGAGGGCTCTCCTACGAGCAGTACTTC
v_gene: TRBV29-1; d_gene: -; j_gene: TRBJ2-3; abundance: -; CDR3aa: CSVELGTGTDTQYF; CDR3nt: TGCAGCGTTGAGCTGGGGACTGGCACAGATACGCAGTATTTT
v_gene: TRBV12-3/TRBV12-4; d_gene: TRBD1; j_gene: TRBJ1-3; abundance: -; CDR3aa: CASSPGQGGNTIYF; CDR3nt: TGTGCCAGCAGTCCGGGACAGGGCGGAAACACCATATATTTT
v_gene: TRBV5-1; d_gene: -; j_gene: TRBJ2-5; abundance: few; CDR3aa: CASSLATQQETQYF; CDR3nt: TGCGCCAGCAGCTTGGCCACACAGCAAGAGACCCAGTACTTC
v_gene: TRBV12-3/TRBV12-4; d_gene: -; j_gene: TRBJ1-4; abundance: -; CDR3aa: CASSLRGGKKLFF; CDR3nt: TGTGCCAGCAGTCTACGCGGGGGGAAAAAACTGTTTTTT
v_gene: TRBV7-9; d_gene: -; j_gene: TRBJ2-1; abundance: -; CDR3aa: CASSLVGGTLNEQFF; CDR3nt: TGTGCCAGCAGCTTAGTTGGAGGCACCCTCAATGAGCAGTTCTTC
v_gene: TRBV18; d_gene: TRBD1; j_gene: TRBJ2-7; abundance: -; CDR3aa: CASSGTGPLEQYF; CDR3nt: TGTGCCAGCTCCGGGACAGGCCCCCTCGAGCAGTACTTC
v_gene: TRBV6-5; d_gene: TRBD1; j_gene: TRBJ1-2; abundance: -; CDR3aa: CASFGQGFYGYTF; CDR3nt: TGTGCCAGCTTCGGACAGGGATTCTATGGCTACACCTTC
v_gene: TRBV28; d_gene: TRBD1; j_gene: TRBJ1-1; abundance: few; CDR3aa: CASSTPRQGADEAFF; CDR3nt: TGTGCCAGCAGTACCCCTAGACAGGGGGCAGATGAAGCTTTCTTT
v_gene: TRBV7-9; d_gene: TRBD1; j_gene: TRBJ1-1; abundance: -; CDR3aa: CASRGLGTGEAEAFF; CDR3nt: TGTGCCAGCAGGGGCCTCGGGACAGGGGAGGCTGAAGCTTTCTTT
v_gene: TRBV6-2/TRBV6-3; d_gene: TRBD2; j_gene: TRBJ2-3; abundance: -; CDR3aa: CASSYIGGAVGTDTQYF; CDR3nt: TGTGCCAGCAGTTACATCGGGGGGGCAGTAGGCACAGATACGCAGTATTTT
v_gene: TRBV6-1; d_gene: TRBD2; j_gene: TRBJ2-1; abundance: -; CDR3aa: CASSESGSPYNEQFF; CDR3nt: TGTGCCAGCAGTGAGAGCGGGAGTCCCTACAATGAGCAGTTCTTC
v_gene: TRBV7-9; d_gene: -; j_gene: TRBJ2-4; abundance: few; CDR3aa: CASSFGGITKNIQYF; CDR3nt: TGTGCCAGCAGCTTCGGGGGAATAACTAAAAACATTCAGTACTTC
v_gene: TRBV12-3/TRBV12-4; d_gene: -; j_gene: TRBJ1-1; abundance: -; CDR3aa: CASGNRGTEAFF; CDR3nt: TGTGCCAGCGGGAATAGGGGCACTGAAGCTTTCTTT
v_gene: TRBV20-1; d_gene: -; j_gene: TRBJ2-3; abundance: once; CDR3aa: CSARIGSTDTQYF; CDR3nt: TGCAGTGCTAGAATTGGAAGCACAGATACGCAGTATTTT
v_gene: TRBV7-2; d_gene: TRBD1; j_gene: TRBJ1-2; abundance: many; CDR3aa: CASSSRGQGGYGYTF; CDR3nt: TGTGCCAGCAGCTCCCGAGGACAGGGCGGCTATGGCTACACCTTC
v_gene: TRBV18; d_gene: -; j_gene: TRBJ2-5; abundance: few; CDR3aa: CASSPQVGEETQYF; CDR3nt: TGTGCCAGCTCACCCCAAGTCGGGGAAGAGACCCAGTACTTC
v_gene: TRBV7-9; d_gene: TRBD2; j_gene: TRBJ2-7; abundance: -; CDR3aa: CASSLMGRGNEQYF; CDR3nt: TGTGCCAGCAGCTTAATGGGGAGGGGTAACGAGCAGTACTTC
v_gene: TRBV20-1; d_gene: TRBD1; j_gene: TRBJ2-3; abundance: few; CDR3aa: CSATRDRATDTQYF; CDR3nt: TGCAGTGCTACCCGGGACAGGGCCACAGATACGCAGTATTTT
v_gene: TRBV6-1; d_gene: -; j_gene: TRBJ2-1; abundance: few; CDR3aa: CATLFNEQFF; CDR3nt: TGTGCCACCCTCTTTAATGAGCAGTTCTTC
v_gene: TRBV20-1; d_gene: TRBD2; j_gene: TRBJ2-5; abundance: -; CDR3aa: CSPNGREGYQETQYF; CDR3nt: TGCAGCCCAAATGGGCGGGAGGGGTACCAAGAGACCCAGTACTTC
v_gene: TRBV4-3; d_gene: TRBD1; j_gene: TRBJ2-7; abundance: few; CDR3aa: CASSRWTGSSYEQYF; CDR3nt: TGCGCCAGCAGCCGTTGGACAGGGAGCTCCTACGAGCAGTACTTC
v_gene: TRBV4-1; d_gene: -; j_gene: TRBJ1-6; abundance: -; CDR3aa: CASSQTTTGSYNSPLHF; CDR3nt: TGCGCCAGCAGCCAAACCACCACAGGGTCCTATAATTCACCCCTCCACTTT
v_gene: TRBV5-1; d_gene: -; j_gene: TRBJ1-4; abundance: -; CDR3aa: CASSLALKGGNEKLFF; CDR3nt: TGCGCCAGCAGCTTGGCCCTCAAGGGGGGCAATGAAAAACTGTTTTTT
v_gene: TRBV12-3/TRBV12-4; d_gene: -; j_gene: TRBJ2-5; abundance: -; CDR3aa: CASTTAGETQYF; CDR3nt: TGTGCCAGCACCACTGCGGGAGAGACCCAGTACTTC
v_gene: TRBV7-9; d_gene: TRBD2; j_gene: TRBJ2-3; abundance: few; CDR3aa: CASSFPQGTSSLSDTQYF; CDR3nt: TGTGCCAGCAGCTTCCCGCAAGGGACTAGCTCTTTATCAGATACGCAGTATTTT
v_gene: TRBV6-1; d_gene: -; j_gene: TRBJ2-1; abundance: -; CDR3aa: CASEGLFYEQFF; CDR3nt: TGTGCCAGCGAGGGGCTGTTCTATGAGCAGTTCTTC
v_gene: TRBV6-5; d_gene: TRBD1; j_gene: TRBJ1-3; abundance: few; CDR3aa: CASSYLGQGARNTIYF; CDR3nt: TGTGCCAGCAGTTACCTTGGACAGGGGGCACGGAACACCATATATTTT
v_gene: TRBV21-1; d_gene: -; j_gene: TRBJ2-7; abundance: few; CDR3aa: CASSKGTKNYEQYF; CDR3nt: TGTGCCAGCAGCAAAGGGACTAAAAATTACGAGCAGTACTTC
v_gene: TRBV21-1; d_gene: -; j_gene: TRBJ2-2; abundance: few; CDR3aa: CASSRTPGELFF; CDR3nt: TGTGCCAGCAGTCGGACCCCCGGGGAGCTGTTTTTT
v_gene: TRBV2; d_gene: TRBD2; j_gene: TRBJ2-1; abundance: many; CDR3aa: CASSDGSSGYNEQFF; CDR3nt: TGTGCCAGCAGTGACGGTTCTAGCGGATACAATGAGCAGTTCTTC
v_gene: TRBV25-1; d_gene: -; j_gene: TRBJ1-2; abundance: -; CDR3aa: CASSEFHGYTF; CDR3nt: TGTGCCAGCAGTGAATTTCATGGCTACACCTTC
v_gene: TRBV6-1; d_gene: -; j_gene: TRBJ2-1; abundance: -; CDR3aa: CASSEAEPNEQFF; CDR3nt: TGTGCCAGCAGTGAAGCGGAGCCCAATGAGCAGTTCTTC
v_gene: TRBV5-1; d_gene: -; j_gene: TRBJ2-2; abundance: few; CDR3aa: CASRERGDGELFF; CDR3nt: TGCGCCAGCAGAGAAAGGGGTGACGGGGAGCTGTTTTTT
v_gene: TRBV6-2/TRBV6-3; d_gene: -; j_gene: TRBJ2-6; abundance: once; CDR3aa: CASSYSLRGLGANVLTF; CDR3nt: TGTGCCAGCAGTTACTCGTTGCGGGGTTTGGGGGCCAACGTCCTGACTTTC
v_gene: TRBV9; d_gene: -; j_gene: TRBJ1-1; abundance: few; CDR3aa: CASSVVGGLNTEAFF; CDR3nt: TGTGCCAGCAGCGTAGTTGGGGGACTGAACACTGAAGCTTTCTTT
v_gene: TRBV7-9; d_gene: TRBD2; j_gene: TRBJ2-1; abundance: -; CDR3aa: CASSLSPPAGVREQFF; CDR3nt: TGTGCCAGCAGCTTAAGCCCACCAGCGGGAGTCCGCGAGCAGTTCTTC
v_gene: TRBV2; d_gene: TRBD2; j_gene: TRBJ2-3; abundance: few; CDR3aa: CASSGLASGWVSTDTQYF; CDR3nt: TGTGCCAGCAGTGGGTTGGCTAGCGGGTGGGTTAGCACAGATACGCAGTATTTT
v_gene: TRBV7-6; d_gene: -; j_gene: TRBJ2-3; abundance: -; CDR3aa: CASSPPQGADTQYF; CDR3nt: TGTGCCAGCAGCCCACCCCAGGGCGCAGATACGCAGTATTTT
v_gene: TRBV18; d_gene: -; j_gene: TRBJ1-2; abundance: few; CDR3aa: CASSPQAGPANYGYTF; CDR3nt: TGTGCCAGCTCACCACAAGCAGGGCCAGCTAACTATGGCTACACCTTC
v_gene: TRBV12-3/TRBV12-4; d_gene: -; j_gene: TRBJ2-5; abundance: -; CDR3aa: CASSFYSVRGETQYF; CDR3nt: TGTGCCAGCAGTTTCTATAGCGTCAGAGGGGAGACCCAGTACTTC
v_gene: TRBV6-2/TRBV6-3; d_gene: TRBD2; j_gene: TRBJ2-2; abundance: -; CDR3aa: CASLREVGELFF; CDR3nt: TGTGCCAGCCTTCGGGAGGTTGGGGAGCTGTTTTTT
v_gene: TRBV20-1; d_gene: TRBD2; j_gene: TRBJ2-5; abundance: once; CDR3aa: CSASRSGLAGQETQYF; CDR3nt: TGCAGTGCTAGTAGATCAGGACTAGCGGGGCAAGAGACCCAGTACTTC
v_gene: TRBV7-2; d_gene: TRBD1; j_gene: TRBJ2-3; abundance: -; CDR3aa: CASSHTGESRTDTQYF; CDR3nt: TGTGCCAGCAGCCATACAGGGGAAAGCCGAACAGATACGCAGTATTTT
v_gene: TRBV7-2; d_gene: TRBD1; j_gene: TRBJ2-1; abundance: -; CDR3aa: CASSLAWDRPSAQFF; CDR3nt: TGTGCCAGCAGCTTAGCTTGGGACAGGCCATCTGCTCAGTTCTTC
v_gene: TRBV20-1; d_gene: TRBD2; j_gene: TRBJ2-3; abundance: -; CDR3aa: CSAPRGGWDTDTQYF; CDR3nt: TGCAGTGCTCCCCGCGGGGGATGGGACACAGATACGCAGTATTTT